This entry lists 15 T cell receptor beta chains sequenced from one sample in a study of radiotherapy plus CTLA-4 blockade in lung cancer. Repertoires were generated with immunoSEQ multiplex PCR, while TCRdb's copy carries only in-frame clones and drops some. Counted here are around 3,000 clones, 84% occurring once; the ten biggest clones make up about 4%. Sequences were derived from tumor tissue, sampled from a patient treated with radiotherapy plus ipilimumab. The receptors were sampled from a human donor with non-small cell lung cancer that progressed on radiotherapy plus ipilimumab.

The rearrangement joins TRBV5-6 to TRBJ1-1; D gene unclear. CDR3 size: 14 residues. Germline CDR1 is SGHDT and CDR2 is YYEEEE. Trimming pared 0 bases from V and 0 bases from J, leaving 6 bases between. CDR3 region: CASSLDALNTEAFF. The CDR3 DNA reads TGTGCCAGCAGCTTGGACGCCCTGAACACTGAAGCTTTCTTT. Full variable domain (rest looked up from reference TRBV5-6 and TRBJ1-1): DAGVTQSPTHLIKTRGQQVTLRCSPKSGHDTVSWYQQALGQGPQFIFQYYEEEERQRGNFPDRFSGHQFPNYSSELNVNALLLGDSALYLCASSLDALNTEAFFGQGTRLTVV.

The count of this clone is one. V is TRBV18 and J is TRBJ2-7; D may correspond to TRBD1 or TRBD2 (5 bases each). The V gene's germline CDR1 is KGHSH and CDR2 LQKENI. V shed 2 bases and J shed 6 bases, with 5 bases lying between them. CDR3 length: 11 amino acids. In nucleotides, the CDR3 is TGTGCCAGCTCACCAGGGGGCGAGCAGTACTTC. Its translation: CASSPGGEQYF.

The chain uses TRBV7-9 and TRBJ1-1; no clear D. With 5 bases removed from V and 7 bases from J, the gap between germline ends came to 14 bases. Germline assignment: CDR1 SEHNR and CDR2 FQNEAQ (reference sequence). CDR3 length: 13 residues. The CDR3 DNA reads TGTGCCAGCAGCAATCCTGTCCAGTTTGAAGCTTTCTTT. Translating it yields CASSNPVQFEAFF.

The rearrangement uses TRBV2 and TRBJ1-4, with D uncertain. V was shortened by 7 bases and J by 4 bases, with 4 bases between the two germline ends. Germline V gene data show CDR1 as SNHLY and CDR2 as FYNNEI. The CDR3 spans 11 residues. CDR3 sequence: CASKVNEKLFF. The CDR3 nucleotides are TGTGCCAGCAAGGTTAATGAAAAACTGTTTTTT.

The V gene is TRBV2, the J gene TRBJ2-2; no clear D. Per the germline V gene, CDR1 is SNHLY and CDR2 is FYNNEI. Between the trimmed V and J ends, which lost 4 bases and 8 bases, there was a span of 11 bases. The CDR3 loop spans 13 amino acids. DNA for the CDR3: TGTGCCAGCAGTGGCTTCGCCGCGGGGGAGCTGTTTTTT. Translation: CASSGFAAGELFF.

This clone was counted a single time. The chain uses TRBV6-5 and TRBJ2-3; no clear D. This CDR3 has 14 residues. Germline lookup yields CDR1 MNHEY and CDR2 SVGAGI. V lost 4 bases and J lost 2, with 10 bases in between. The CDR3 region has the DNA TGTGCCAGCAGTTTAAGAAGGTCCACAGATACGCAGTATTTT. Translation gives CASSLRRSTDTQYF.

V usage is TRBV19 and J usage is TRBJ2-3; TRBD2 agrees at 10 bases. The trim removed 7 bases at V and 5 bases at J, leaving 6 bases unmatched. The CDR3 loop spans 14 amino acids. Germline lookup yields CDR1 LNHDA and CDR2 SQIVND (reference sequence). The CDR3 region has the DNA TGTGCCAGTAACCCTAGCGGGGGCCGAGATACGCAGTATTTT. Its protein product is CASNPSGGRDTQYF.

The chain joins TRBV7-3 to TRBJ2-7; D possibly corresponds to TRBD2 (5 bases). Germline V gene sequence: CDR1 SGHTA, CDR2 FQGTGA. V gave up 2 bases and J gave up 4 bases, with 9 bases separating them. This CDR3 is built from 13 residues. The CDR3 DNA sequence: TGTGCCAGCAGCTTATTTTCGGGATACGAGCAGTACTTC. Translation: CASSLFSGYEQYF. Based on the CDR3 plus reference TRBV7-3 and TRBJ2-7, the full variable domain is GAGVSQTPSNKVTEKGKYVELRCDPISGHTALYWYRQSLGQGPEFLIYFQGTGAADDSGLPNDRFFAVRPEGSVSTLKIQRTERGDSAVYLCASSLFSGYEQYFGPGTRLTVT.

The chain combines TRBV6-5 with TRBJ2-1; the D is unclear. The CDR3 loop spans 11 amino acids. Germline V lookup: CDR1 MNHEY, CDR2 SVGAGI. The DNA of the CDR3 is TGTGCAATCTTCGGTGGCGGTGAGCAGTTCTTC. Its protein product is CAIFGGGEQFF.

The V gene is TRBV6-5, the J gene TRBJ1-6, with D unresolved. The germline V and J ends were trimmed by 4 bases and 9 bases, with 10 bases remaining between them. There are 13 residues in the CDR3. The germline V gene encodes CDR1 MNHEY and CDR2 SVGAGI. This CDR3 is CASSSGRFSPLHF. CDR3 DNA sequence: TGTGCCAGCAGTTCGGGGAGGTTTTCACCCCTCCACTTT.

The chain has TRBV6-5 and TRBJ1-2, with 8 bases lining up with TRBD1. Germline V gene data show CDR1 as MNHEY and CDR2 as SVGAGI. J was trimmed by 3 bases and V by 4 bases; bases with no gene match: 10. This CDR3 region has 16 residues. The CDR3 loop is CASSSGTGSVDYGYTF. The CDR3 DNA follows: TGTGCCAGCAGTTCCGGGACAGGCTCCGTAGACTATGGCTACACCTTC.

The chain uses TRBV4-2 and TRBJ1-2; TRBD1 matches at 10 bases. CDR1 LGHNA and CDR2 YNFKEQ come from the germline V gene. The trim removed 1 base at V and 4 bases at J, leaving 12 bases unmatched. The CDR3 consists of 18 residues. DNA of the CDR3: TGTGCCAGCAGCCAAGCGGTGACAGGGGGCGCAAGGGCCTATGGCTACACCTTC. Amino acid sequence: CASSQAVTGGARAYGYTF.

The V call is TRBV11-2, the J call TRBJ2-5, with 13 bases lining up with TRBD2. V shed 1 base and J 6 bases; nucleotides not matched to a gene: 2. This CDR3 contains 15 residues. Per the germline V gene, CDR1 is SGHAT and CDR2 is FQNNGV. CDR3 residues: CASSLGGLAGKTQYF. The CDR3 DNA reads TGTGCCAGCAGCTTAGGGGGACTAGCGGGAAAGACCCAGTACTTC.

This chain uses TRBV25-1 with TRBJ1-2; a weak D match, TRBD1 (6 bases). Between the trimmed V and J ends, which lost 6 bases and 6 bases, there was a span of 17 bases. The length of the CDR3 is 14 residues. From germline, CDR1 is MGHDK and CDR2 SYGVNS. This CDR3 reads CASRGGLEGNGYTF. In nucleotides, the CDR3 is TGTGCCAGCAGAGGGGGTTTGGAAGGGAATGGCTACACCTTC.

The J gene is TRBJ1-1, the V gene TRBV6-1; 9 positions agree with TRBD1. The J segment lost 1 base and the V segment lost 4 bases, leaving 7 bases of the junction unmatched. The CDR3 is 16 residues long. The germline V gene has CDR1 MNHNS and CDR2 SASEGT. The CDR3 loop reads CASSAGQGGGNTEAFF. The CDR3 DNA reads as TGTGCCAGCAGTGCGGGACAGGGAGGGGGGAACACTGAAGCTTTCTTT.